These 3 T cell receptor beta chains were sequenced from one sample in a study of shared clonotypes between healthy human individuals. The method was immunoSEQ multiplex PCR; TCRdb's version includes in-frame clones alone and lacks a portion of them. The table records 2 million to 2.5 million clones, 92% of them present only once. Sample: naive CD4+ T cells from PBMCs. Subset meaning: CD45RA+ positively selected. These receptors were taken from a man between 18 and 29 years old in good health. Some clones in this sample may be carry-over from other donors' samples.

The V gene is TRBV27, the J gene TRBJ2-7; 8 positions match TRBD1. The CDR3 is 14 amino acids. Germline CDR1 reads MNHEY; CDR2 reads SMNVEV (reference sequence). J lost 4 bases, V lost 7 bases, and 9 bases had no gene match. The CDR3 region is CASTPQGVGYEQYF. CDR3 DNA: TGTGCCAGCACTCCACAGGGGGTTGGGTACGAGCAGTACTTC.

In the case of this clone: Other DNA sequences in the same sample also yield this CDR3. V and J are TRBV5-1 and TRBJ1-5, with 8 bases identical to TRBD1. Germline loops: CDR1 SGHRS, CDR2 YFSETQ. The CDR3 totals 14 residues. The V segment lost 4 bases and the J segment 2 bases; nucleotides outside the gene matches: 2. The CDR3 DNA is TGCGCCAGCAGCCTACAGGGGGGCAATCAGCCCCAGCATTTT. This codes for CASSLQGGNQPQHF.

The chain recombines TRBV5-4 with TRBJ2-1; 8 nucleotides align to TRBD1. The germline CDR1 and CDR2 sequences are SGHNT and YYREEE (reference sequence). Germline trimming cut 4 bases from V and 4 bases from J; bases unmatched to any gene: 7. The CDR3 sequence is 15 residues long. This CDR3 reads CASSTRHRGYNEQFF. In DNA, the CDR3 is TGTGCCAGCAGCACTAGGCACAGGGGGTACAATGAGCAGTTCTTC. The full variable domain, in which reference TRBV5-4 and TRBJ2-1 provide the parts outside the CDR3, is ETGVTQSPTHLIKTRGQQVTLRCSSQSGHNTVSWYQQALGQGPQFIFQYYREEENGRGNFPPRFSGLQFPNYSSELNVNALELDDSALYLCASSTRHRGYNEQFFGPGTRLTVL.